Listed below are T cell receptor beta chains from one sample, sequenced in a study of a mutant IDH1 vaccine in newly diagnosed glioma. Their antigens remain unidentified. Some clones are missing from TCRdb's copy, which holds only in-frame ones; the method was immunoSEQ multiplex PCR. The table lists 53,000 or so clones, around 80% of them singletons. The sequencing here drew on PBMCs, taken from a glioma patient whose treatment included an IDH1 peptide vaccine. The receptors derive from a man aged 35 to 55 with glioma. CDR3s include the opening cysteine and the closing phenylalanine or tryptophan. The D gene is left open where the match is weak. Expanded clones get a size class; other rows say once, few or many, or leave the size out.

>TRBJ1-2|TRBV18|NA|NA
CASSPSVQGVGGYTF
TGTGCCAGCTCACCGTCTGTGCAGGGCGTTGGTGGCTACACCTTC
>TRBJ2-7|TRBV5-1|NA|NA
CASSLYQSKYEQYF
TGCGCCAGCAGCTTGTACCAAAGTAAGTACGAGCAGTACTTC
>TRBJ2-7|TRBV6-5|NA|NA
CASRAGRYEQYF
TGTGCCAGCCGGGCCGGTCGCTACGAGCAGTACTTC
>TRBJ1-1|TRBV6-4|NA|NA
CASSAKGGPGTEAFF
TGTGCCAGCAGTGCCAAGGGGGGCCCGGGGACTGAAGCTTTCTTT
>TRBJ1-1|TRBV2|NA|NA
CASIGGPNTEAFF
TGTGCCAGCATTGGAGGACCGAACACTGAAGCTTTCTTT
>TRBJ2-3|TRBV5-6|NA|NA
CASSLLESTDTQYF
TGTGCCAGCAGCTTGTTGGAAAGCACAGATACGCAGTATTTT
>TRBJ2-2|TRBV15|NA|NA
CATSRAPGTGGELFF
TGTGCCACCAGCAGAGCGCCGGGCACGGGCGGGGAGCTGTTTTTT
>TRBJ1-1|TRBV9|once|TRBD1
CASSVGSSGTANTEAFF
TGTGCCAGCAGCGTAGGGAGCAGTGGGACAGCGAACACTGAAGCTTTCTTT
>TRBJ1-2|TRBV4-1|NA|NA
CASSQEGGRLGFGYGYTF
TGCGCCAGCAGCCAAGAAGGGGGTAGATTGGGGTTCGGCTATGGCTACACCTTC
>TRBJ2-3|TRBV6-5|NA|NA
CASKEGMTRDTQYF
TGTGCCAGCAAAGAGGGGATGACAAGAGATACGCAGTATTTT
>TRBJ2-1|TRBV25-1|NA|NA
CASSEEAGNSYNEQFF
TGTGCCAGCAGTGAAGAGGCGGGGAACTCCTACAATGAGCAGTTCTTC
>TRBJ1-2|TRBV14|NA|NA
CASSGSAGYTF
TGTGCCAGTAGCGGATCGGCAGGCTACACCTTC
>TRBJ2-3|TRBV5-1|NA|NA
CASRRDGAADTQYF
TGCGCCAGCCGACGGGACGGAGCGGCAGATACGCAGTATTTT
>TRBJ1-1|TRBV5-4|NA|NA
CASSPTGKVMNTEAFF
TGTGCCAGCAGCCCAACAGGGAAAGTCATGAACACTGAAGCTTTCTTT
>TRBJ2-7|TRBV19|once|TRBD2
CASSTGTSLHEQYF
TGTGCCAGTAGTACTGGGACTAGCCTCCACGAGCAGTACTTC
>TRBJ2-7|TRBV6-6|NA|NA
CASSSTGRRFSYEQYF
TGTGCCAGCAGTTCGACAGGACGGAGATTCTCCTACGAGCAGTACTTC
>TRBJ2-7|TRBV7-6|NA|TRBD2
CASSRSTTSGDVYEQYF
TGTGCCAGCAGCCGCAGCACGACTAGCGGGGACGTCTACGAGCAGTACTTC